The 9 T cell receptor beta chains in this list originate from one sample, sequenced in a study of cytomegalovirus exposure and HLA in healthy donors. 60 Vbeta and 13 Jbeta primers were used in PCR. The repertoire was sequenced with immunoSEQ multiplex PCR; TCRdb's copy has only in-frame clones and lacks some. The sample has about 110,000 clones, over 60% seen once. Sample: PBMCs. These receptor sequences come from a woman aged 45-59 years in good health and CMV-seropositive.

The V call is TRBV9, the J call TRBJ2-5, with TRBD1 identical over 9 bases. Germline CDR1 SGDLS, CDR2 YYNGEE. V gave up 4 bases and J gave up 5 bases; unmatched junction bases: 12. CDR3 length equals 16 residues. CDR3 sequence: CASSTTGGAGRETQYF. CDR3 DNA sequence: TGTGCCAGCAGCACCACAGGGGGCGCCGGTCGGGAGACCCAGTACTTC.

The genes are TRBV4-3 and TRBJ1-1, with a tentative D call TRBD1 (5 bases). CDR1 and CDR2 from the germline V gene are LGHNA and YSLEER. V was trimmed by 3 bases and J by 2 bases, leaving 16 bases between them. There are 16 residues in the CDR3. The CDR3 reads CASSHVQDRTNTEAFF. In nucleotides, the CDR3 is TGCGCCAGCAGCCACGTACAGGACCGAACCAACACTGAAGCTTTCTTT.

The CDR3: CASSEGREWEKLFF. CDR3 nucleotides: TGTGCCAGCAGCGAGGGTCGGGAGTGGGAAAAACTGTTTTTT. The chain employs TRBV9 and TRBJ1-4; D uncertain. In germline, CDR1 is SGDLS, CDR2 YYNGEE. The V end lost 3 bases, the J end lost 8 bases, and 14 bases lay between the germline ends. This CDR3 has 14 amino acids.

This rearrangement joins TRBV7-2 to TRBJ1-2, with D perhaps matching TRBD1 (5 bases). The CDR3 consists of 15 residues. The germline V and J ends were trimmed by 5 bases and 7 bases, with 20 bases remaining between them. The germline gives CDR1 SGHTA, CDR2 FQGNSA. The CDR3 region has the DNA TGTGCCAGCAGCCCCAACCCGGGGGTTGCCCTTGGCTACACCTTC. Translating gives CASSPNPGVALGYTF.

V is TRBV6-4 and J is TRBJ2-1; TRBD2 might be the D (5 bases). With 8 bases removed from V and 8 bases from J, the gap between germline ends came to 22 bases. There are 15 residues in the CDR3. The germline V gene encodes CDR1 MRHNA and CDR2 SNTAGT. CDR3 sequence: CASRQRGGPLDEQFF. DNA of the CDR3: TGTGCCAGCCGTCAACGAGGAGGACCTTTGGATGAGCAGTTCTTC.

The chain combines TRBV28 with TRBJ2-2; D is undetermined. Trimming removed 8 bases at V and 5 bases at J, with 24 bases between. Looked up from germline, CDR1 is MDHEN and CDR2 is SYDVKM. The CDR3 sequence is 17 residues long. CDR3: CASHQYDLGFDTGELFF. The CDR3 DNA sequence: TGTGCCAGCCATCAATACGACTTGGGTTTTGATACCGGGGAGCTGTTTTTT.

This clone was observed once. V gene TRBV7-2 combines with J gene TRBJ2-6; 7 nucleotides line up with TRBD2. The CDR3 length is 18 residues. Germline CDR1 reads SGHTA; CDR2 reads FQGNSA. V was pared by 2 bases and J by 0 bases, with 7 bases of the junction left unmatched. This CDR3 is CASSLFWDYPSGANVLTF. CDR3 coding DNA: TGTGCCAGCAGCTTATTCTGGGACTACCCCTCTGGGGCCAACGTCCTGACTTTC.

The rearrangement uses TRBV5-1 and TRBJ2-5; 9 bases line up with TRBD2. Per germline, CDR1 SGHRS and CDR2 YFSETQ. J was trimmed by 2 bases and V by 1 base; bases with no gene match: 3. The CDR3 loop spans 15 amino acids. Here the CDR3 reads CASSLMTSGQETQYF. The CDR3 nucleotides read TGCGCCAGCAGCTTGATGACTAGCGGACAAGAGACCCAGTACTTC.

In its sample, this clone was seen many times. V gene TRBV7-9 combines with J gene TRBJ1-3; 7 nucleotides align to TRBD1. J lost 4 bases, V lost 0 bases, and 12 bases had no gene match. The CDR3 is 18 residues long. Germline loops: CDR1 SEHNR, CDR2 FQNEAQ (reference sequence). CDR3 in amino acids: CASSLAGGLGFLGNTIYF. In nucleotides, the CDR3 is TGTGCCAGCAGCTTAGCAGGGGGCCTTGGTTTCCTGGGAAACACCATATATTTT.